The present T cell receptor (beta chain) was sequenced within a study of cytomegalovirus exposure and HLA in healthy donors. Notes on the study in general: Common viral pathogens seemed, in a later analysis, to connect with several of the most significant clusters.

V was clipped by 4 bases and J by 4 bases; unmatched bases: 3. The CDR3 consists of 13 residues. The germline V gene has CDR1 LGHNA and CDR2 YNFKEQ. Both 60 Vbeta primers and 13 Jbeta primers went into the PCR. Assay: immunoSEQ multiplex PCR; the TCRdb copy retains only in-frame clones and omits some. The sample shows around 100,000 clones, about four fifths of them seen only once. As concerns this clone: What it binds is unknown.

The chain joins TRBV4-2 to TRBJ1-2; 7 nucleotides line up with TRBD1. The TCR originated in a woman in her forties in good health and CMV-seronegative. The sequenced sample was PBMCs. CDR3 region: CASSPGDSYGYTF. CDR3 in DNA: TGTGCCAGCAGCCCCGGGGACAGCTATGGCTACACCTTC.